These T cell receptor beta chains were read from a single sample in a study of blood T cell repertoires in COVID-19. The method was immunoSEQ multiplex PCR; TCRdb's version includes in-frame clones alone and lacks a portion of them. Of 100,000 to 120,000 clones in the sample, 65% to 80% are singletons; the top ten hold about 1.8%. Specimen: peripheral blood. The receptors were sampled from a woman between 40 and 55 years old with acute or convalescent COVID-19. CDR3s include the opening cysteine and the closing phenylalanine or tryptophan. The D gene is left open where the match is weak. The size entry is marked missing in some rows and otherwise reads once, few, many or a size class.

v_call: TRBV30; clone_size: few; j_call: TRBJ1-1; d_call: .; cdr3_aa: CAWRGHPNTEAFF; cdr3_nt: TGTGCCTGGAGGGGGCATCCGAACACTGAAGCTTTCTTT
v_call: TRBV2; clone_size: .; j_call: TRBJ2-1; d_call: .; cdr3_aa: CASSGGANSYNEQFF; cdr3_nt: TGTGCCAGCAGCGGCGGGGCCAACTCCTACAATGAGCAGTTCTTC
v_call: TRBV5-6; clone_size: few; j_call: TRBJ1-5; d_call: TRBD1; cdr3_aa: CASSYRDSWGQPQHF; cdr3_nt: TGTGCCAGCAGTTACCGGGACAGTTGGGGTCAGCCCCAGCATTTT
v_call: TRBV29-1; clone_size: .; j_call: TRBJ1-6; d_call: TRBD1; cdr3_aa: CSVEFQGAKGSPLHF; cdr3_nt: TGCAGCGTTGAGTTTCAGGGGGCGAAGGGTTCACCCCTCCACTTT
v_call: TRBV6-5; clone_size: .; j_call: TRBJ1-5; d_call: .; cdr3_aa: CASSLLDSDQPQHF; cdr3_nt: TGTGCCAGCAGCCTCCTGGACAGTGATCAGCCCCAGCATTTT
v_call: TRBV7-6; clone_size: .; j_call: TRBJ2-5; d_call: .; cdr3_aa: CASSLLGPGYQETQYF; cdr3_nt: TGTGCCAGCAGCTTATTGGGCCCCGGCTACCAAGAGACCCAGTACTTC
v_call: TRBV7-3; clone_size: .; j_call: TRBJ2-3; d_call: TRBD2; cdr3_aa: CASSPPVSSGGGDTQYF; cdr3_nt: TGTGCCAGCAGCCCCCCGGTTTCTAGCGGGGGCGGGGATACGCAGTATTTT
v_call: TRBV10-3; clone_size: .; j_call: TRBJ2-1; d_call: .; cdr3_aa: CAISPGQGRNEQFF; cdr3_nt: TGTGCCATCAGCCCGGGCCAGGGCAGGAATGAGCAGTTCTTC
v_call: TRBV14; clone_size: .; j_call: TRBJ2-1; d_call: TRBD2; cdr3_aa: CASSQRVLAQYYNEQFF; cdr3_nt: TGTGCCAGCAGCCAGAGGGTACTAGCGCAATACTACAATGAGCAGTTCTTC
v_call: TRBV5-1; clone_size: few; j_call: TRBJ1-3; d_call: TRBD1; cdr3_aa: CASSRTGGASGNTIYF; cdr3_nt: TGCGCCAGCAGCCGAACAGGGGGGGCATCTGGAAACACCATATATTTT
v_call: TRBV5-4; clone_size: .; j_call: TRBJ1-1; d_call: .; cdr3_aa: CASSPGVNTEAFF; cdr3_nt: TGTGCCAGCAGCCCGGGTGTTAACACTGAAGCTTTCTTT
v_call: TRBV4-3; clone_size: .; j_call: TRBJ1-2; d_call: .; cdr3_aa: CASSQDYGDYGYTF; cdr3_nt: TGCGCCAGCAGCCAAGATTACGGGGATTATGGCTACACCTTC
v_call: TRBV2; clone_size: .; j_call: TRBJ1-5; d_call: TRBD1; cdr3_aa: CASTTQGAAVQPQHF; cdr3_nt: TGTGCCAGCACCACACAGGGGGCAGCAGTTCAGCCCCAGCATTTT
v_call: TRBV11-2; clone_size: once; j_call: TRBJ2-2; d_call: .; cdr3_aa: CASSYRGTTNTGELFF; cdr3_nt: TGTGCCAGCAGCTACCGTGGGACAACGAACACCGGGGAGCTGTTTTTT
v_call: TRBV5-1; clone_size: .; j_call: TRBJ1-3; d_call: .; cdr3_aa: CASSFASSADTGNTIYF; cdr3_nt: TGCGCCAGCAGCTTCGCCTCGTCAGCGGATACTGGAAACACCATATATTTT
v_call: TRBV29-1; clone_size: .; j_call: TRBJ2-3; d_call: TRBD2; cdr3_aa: CSVEDMAGGTSSTDTQYF; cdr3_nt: TGCAGCGTTGAAGATATGGCGGGGGGCACATCTAGCACAGATACGCAGTATTTT
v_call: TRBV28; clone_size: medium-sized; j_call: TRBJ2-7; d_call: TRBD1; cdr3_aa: CATIGTGVHYEQYF; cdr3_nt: TGTGCCACCATCGGGACAGGGGTTCACTACGAGCAGTACTTC
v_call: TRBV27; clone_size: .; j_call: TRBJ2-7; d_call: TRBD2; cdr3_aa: CASSLTGTPGLAVYEQYF; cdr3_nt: TGTGCCAGCAGTTTAACTGGGACCCCGGGACTAGCGGTTTACGAGCAGTACTTC
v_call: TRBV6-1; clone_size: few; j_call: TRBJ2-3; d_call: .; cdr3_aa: CASSEQGGTYTDTQYF; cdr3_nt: TGTGCCAGCAGTGAACAGGGTGGGACATACACAGATACGCAGTATTTT
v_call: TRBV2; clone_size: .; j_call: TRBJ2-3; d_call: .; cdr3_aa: CASSDLRETDTQYF; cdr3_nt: TGTGCCAGCAGTGACCTCCGCGAAACAGATACGCAGTATTTT